The present T cell receptor (beta chain) was sequenced within a study of CD8 T cells in Susac syndrome. The overall study: When their blood was taken, the Susac syndrome patients had either not yet had any therapy, were taking corticosteroids, or were taking intravenous immunoglobulin alone.

RNA in amounts of roughly 0.45 to 1 ug was reverse transcribed with random hexamers. With immunoSEQ multiplex PCR, TCR beta CDR3 was amplified across 54 Vbeta and 13 Jbeta. Each CDR3 protein is one row after TCRdb ran MiXCR on the immunoSEQ multiplex PCR reads. Seen here are about 180,000 distinct CDR3 sequences, 94% observed once, and the top ten hold roughly 0.11%. Trimming removed 6 bases at V and 7 bases at J, with 21 bases between. CDR3 length equals 15 residues. The sequenced sample was CD4+ T cells from PBMCs. This clonotype originated in a human donor with Susac syndrome. The chain has TRBV12-3 or TRBV12-4 and TRBJ2-5, with D possibly being TRBD2 (5 bases). CDR3 region: CASSPVVGGRGTQYF. As DNA, the CDR3 is TGTGCCAGCAGCCCCGTGGTCGGCGGACGGGGGACCCAGTACTTC.